The clone carrying this T cell receptor beta chain was detected ten times or more. What it recognizes is unknown. The data originate from a study of regulatory T cells in long-lasting Graves disease. The sample's time point: newly diagnosed GD, antithyroid drugs for less than 3 months. Making the TCR library involved RNA that had been extracted from PBMCs. Study results and caveats: Accuracy may have suffered from the small sample size. Public clonotype sharing was higher in persistent than newly diagnosed patients. The TCR repertoire of persistent Graves' patients was less diverse than that of newly diagnosed ones.

CDR1 is SGHAT, CDR2 FQNNGV, per germline. With V trimmed by 3 bases and J by 8 bases, 6 bases remained unmatched. The CDR3 covers 15 residues. Library construction for TCR beta used iRepertoire HTBI primers and Arm-PCR of CDR3 regions. Via MiXCR, TCRdb re-called the multiplex PCR reads, giving one row per CDR3 protein. The table lists about 530,000 distinct CDR3 sequences, roughly a sixth of them singletons. The same sample was also used in a study of T cells in Graves' hyperthyroidism and ophthalmopathy.

The clonotype comes from a woman in her forties or fifties with Graves disease. This sample comprised peripheral blood mononuclear cells (PBMCs), obtained at new diagnosis, from a patient treated with antithyroid drugs. The chain is built from TRBV11-2 and TRBJ2-1; TRBD1 aligns across 11 bases. The CDR3 is CASSLGTGGAHEQFF. The CDR3 region has the DNA TGTGCCAGCAGCTTGGGGACAGGGGGTGCCCATGAGCAGTTCTTC.